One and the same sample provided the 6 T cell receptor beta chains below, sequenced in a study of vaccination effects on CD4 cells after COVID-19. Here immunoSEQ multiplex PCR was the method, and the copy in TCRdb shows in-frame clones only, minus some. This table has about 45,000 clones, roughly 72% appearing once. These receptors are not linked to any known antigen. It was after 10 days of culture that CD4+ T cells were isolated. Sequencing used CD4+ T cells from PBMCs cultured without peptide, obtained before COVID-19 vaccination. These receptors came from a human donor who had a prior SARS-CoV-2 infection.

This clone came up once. In DNA form, the CDR3 reads TGCGCCAGCAGCAACCGGGTTAATAGTTTCTCGCGGGGTTCCCCTGGGAATGAGCAGTTCTTC. Translating it yields CASSNRVNSFSRGSPGNEQFF. This chain joins TRBV5-1 and TRBJ2-1; D perhaps matches TRBD2 (6 bases). CDR1 is SGHRS and CDR2 is YFSETQ in the germline V gene. V lost 4 bases, J lost 7 bases, and 36 bases lay in between. The CDR3 extends over 21 amino acids.

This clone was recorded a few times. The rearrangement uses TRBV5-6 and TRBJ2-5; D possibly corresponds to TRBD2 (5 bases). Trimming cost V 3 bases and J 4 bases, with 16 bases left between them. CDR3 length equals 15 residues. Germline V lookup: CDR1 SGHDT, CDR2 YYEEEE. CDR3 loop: CASSSGYVAGETQYF. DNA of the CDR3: TGTGCCAGCAGCTCGGGTTACGTCGCGGGAGAGACCCAGTACTTC.

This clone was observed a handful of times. The CDR3 loop reads CASSPRSTFYEQYF. Written as DNA, the CDR3 is TGTGCCAGCTCACCTAGGTCAACTTTCTACGAGCAGTACTTC. The rearrangement links TRBV18 to TRBJ2-7; the D is unclear. Germline loops: CDR1 KGHSH, CDR2 LQKENI. V was pared by 3 bases and J by 3 bases, with 12 bases between. The CDR3 sequence is 14 residues long.

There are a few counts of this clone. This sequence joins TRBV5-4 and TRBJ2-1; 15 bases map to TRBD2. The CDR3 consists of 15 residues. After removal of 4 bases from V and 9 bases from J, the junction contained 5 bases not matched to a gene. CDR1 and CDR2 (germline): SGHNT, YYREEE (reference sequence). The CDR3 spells CASSPGLAGGPEQFF. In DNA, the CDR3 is TGTGCCAGCAGCCCTGGACTAGCGGGGGGGCCTGAGCAGTTCTTC.

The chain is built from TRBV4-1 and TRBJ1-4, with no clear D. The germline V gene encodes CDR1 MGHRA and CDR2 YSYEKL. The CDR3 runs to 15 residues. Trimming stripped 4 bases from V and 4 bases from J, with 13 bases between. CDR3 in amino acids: CASSPPNRINEKLFF. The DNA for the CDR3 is TGCGCCAGCAGCCCCCCGAACCGAATTAATGAAAAACTGTTTTTT.

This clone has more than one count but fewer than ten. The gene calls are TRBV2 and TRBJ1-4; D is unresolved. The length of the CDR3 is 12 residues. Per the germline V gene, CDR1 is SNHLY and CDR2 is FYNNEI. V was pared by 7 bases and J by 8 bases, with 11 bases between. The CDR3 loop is CASTPYREKLFF. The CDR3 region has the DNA TGTGCCAGCACCCCGTACCGGGAAAAACTGTTTTTT.